The 2 T cell receptor beta chains given below trace back to one sample, sequenced in a study of blood T cell repertoires in COVID-19. Libraries were prepared by immunoSEQ multiplex PCR; TCRdb keeps only in-frame clonotypes and omits some of them. Altogether more than 150,000 clones are present, just under 90% being singletons, with the ten largest covering approximately 0.88%. The sequenced sample consisted of peripheral blood. These receptors all stem from a woman aged 18-30 years who had recovered from COVID-19.

This clone appeared once. CDR3 bases: TGTGCCAGCCACGTGAACCAGGACACTGAAGCTTTCTTT. Translating it yields CASHVNQDTEAFF. The V call is TRBV18, the J call TRBJ1-1; D unclear. This CDR3 has 13 residues. V gave up 8 bases and J gave up 3 bases, with 13 bases separating them. The V gene's germline CDR1 is KGHSH and CDR2 LQKENI. Combining the CDR3 with reference TRBV18 and TRBJ1-1 gives the whole variable domain NAGVMQNPRHLVRRRGQEARLRCSPMKGHSHVYWYRQLPEEGLKFMVYLQKENIIDESGMPKERFSAEFPKEGPSILRIQQVVRGDSAAYFCASHVNQDTEAFFGQGTRLTVV.

Notes on this clone: A much larger clone differs from this one at a single base, so this may be a read error. Other DNA sequences in the sample encode the same CDR3. The chain couples TRBV7-3 to TRBJ1-1; D perhaps matches TRBD1 (6 bases). Germline V gene lookup returns CDR1 SGHTA and CDR2 FQGTGA. The germline V and J ends were trimmed by 4 bases and 1 base, with 7 bases remaining between them. CDR3 length: 13 amino acids. The CDR3 spells CASSSGQNTEAFF. CDR3 DNA sequence: TGTGCCAGCAGCTCGGGACAGAACACTGAAGCTTTCTTT.